The source of this TCR beta chain is a study of shared clonotypes between healthy human individuals. The CDR3 runs 11 residues. V gave up 5 bases and J gave up 8 bases, with 10 bases separating them. Germline V gene lookup returns CDR1 SQVTM and CDR2 ANQGSEA. Assay used: immunoSEQ multiplex PCR; TCRdb lists only in-frame clones, some missing. The profile shows 1.5 million to 1.9 million clones, 98% of them singletons. The sample consisted of naive CD4+ T cells sorted from blood. As to subset: CD45RA+ positively selected. This receptor was obtained from a man between 25 and 39 years old in good health. The chain joins TRBV29-1 to TRBJ2-1, with D tentatively TRBD1 (6 bases). The CDR3 DNA is TGCAGCGTTCACAGGGTTGATGAGCAGTTCTTC. Translation gives CSVHRVDEQFF.